A selection of T cell receptor beta chains follows, all from one sample in a study of T cell repertoires in cytomegalovirus infection. No antigens are known for them. TCRdb used MiXCR to reprocess the reads, holding one entry per CDR3 protein. The table lists under 450,000 distinct CDR3 sequences, roughly a third of them singletons. The sample was cultured PBMCs, taken from culture after CMV antigen stimulation. The origin of the receptors is a human donor in good health (CMV status not recorded). Some clones in this sample may be carry-over from other donors' samples. Both conserved end residues are part of each CDR3. Each record gives: clone size, J gene, CDR3 length, D gene, V gene, CDR3 protein, CDR3 DNA. D genes are given only for firm matches. Clone sizes are given selectively: once, few, many, or a class where the clone is expanded.

few TRBJ2-3 16 NA TRBV24-1 CATSDLDSHYTDTQYF TGTGCCACCAGTGATCTGGACTCGCACTACACAGATACGCAGTATTTT
NA TRBJ2-7 13 NA TRBV19 CASRVEGSYEQYF TGTGCCAGTAGAGTTGAGGGCTCCTACGAGCAGTACTTC
NA TRBJ2-1 16 NA TRBV12-3/TRBV12-4 CASSPKRAGFYNEQFF TGTGCCAGCAGTCCAAAGCGGGCAGGCTTTTACAATGAGCAGTTCTTC
NA TRBJ2-1 13 NA TRBV29-1 CSLEVSFRREQFF TGCAGCCTTGAGGTTAGTTTCCGGCGAGAGCAGTTCTTC
many TRBJ2-1 14 NA TRBV7-2 CASSPRPLGEEQFF TGTGCCAGCAGCCCGCGTCCTCTCGGGGAGGAGCAGTTCTTC
NA TRBJ2-3 15 NA TRBV4-3 CASSQGPVSTDTQYF TGCGCCAGCAGCCAAGGGCCGGTTAGCACAGATACGCAGTATTTT
once TRBJ2-7 12 NA TRBV29-1 CSVDTQGYEQYF TGCAGCGTTGATACGCAGGGGTACGAGCAGTACTTC
NA TRBJ1-2 15 NA TRBV25-1 CASSESAGWDYGYTF TGTGCCAGCAGTGAATCGGCAGGGTGGGACTATGGCTACACCTTC
few TRBJ1-1 14 NA TRBV7-2 CASSSSGGFTEAFF TGTGCCAGCAGCTCGTCGGGGGGATTCACTGAAGCTTTCTTT
few TRBJ1-1 12 NA TRBV2 CASSRSQGAAFF TGTGCCAGCAGTAGGTCACAGGGCGCAGCTTTCTTT
few TRBJ1-5 16 NA TRBV19 CASTRTRQERNQPQHF TGTGCCAGTACTCGTACGAGACAGGAACGAAATCAGCCCCAGCATTTT
NA TRBJ1-4 15 NA TRBV5-1 CASRWTGTTNEKLFF TGCGCCAGCAGGTGGACTGGAACAACTAATGAAAAACTGTTTTTT
NA TRBJ1-3 16 NA TRBV4-1 CASSQLQGHRGNTIYF TGCGCCAGCAGCCAATTACAGGGACACCGTGGAAACACCATATATTTT
few TRBJ2-5 16 TRBD2 TRBV7-2 CASSFGLAGRQETQYF TGTGCCAGCAGCTTTGGACTAGCGGGTCGCCAAGAGACCCAGTACTTC
NA TRBJ2-2 17 NA TRBV5-6 CASSVASAARGTGELFF TGTGCCAGCAGCGTGGCCAGCGCAGCGCGAGGCACCGGGGAGCTGTTTTTT
NA TRBJ2-5 13 NA TRBV7-2 CASSLDRKETQYF TGTGCCAGCAGCCTGGACAGAAAAGAGACCCAGTACTTC
many TRBJ2-3 15 TRBD1 TRBV6-2/TRBV6-3 CASSSDRDGRDTQYF TGTGCCAGCAGTTCGGACAGGGATGGACGAGATACGCAGTATTTT
NA TRBJ1-1 14 NA TRBV2 CASSDPSWDTEAFF TGTGCCAGCAGTGACCCATCTTGGGACACTGAAGCTTTCTTT
few TRBJ2-7 14 NA TRBV7-3 CASSSTGTDYEQYF TGTGCCAGCAGCTCTACCGGGACTGACTACGAGCAGTACTTC
NA TRBJ1-1 16 NA TRBV6-2/TRBV6-3 CASSFPSRDTEWGAFF TGTGCCAGCAGTTTCCCGTCCCGGGACACCGAGTGGGGAGCTTTCTTT
many TRBJ2-1 16 TRBD2 TRBV29-1 CSVEWLAGGTYNEQFF TGCAGCGTTGAGTGGTTAGCGGGAGGGACCTACAATGAGCAGTTCTTC
few TRBJ1-1 15 NA TRBV12-3/TRBV12-4 CASSSAFWGDTEAFF TGTGCCAGCAGCTCCGCATTCTGGGGGGACACTGAAGCTTTCTTT
many TRBJ2-1 14 NA TRBV7-2 CASSSPGLYNEQFF TGTGCCAGCAGCTCACCGGGACTTTACAATGAGCAGTTCTTC
few TRBJ1-1 15 NA TRBV6-2/TRBV6-3 CASSYKTAGNTEAFF TGTGCCAGCAGTTACAAGACGGCCGGTAACACTGAAGCTTTCTTT
few TRBJ2-1 15 TRBD1 TRBV19 CASSLRTGSYNEQFF TGTGCCAGTAGTTTACGGACAGGGTCCTACAATGAGCAGTTCTTC
NA TRBJ1-2 15 TRBD1 TRBV6-6 CASSPRGQAKYGYTF TGTGCCAGCAGTCCCAGGGGGCAGGCGAAATATGGCTACACCTTC
NA TRBJ2-3 16 TRBD2 TRBV27 CASSHLLAGSTDTQYF TGTGCCAGCAGTCACCTACTAGCGGGGAGCACAGATACGCAGTATTTT